The 21 T cell receptor beta chains presented below share a single source sample, sequenced in a study of glioma-infiltrating T cells after dendritic cell vaccination. Sequencing used immunoSEQ multiplex PCR; TCRdb keeps in-frame clones, though not all of them. Among under 100,000 clones listed, about 79% were seen once. Sample: blood, taken before dendritic cell vaccination. Receptors originate from a human donor with glioblastoma.

This clone showed up just once. This rearrangement joins TRBV4-1 to TRBJ2-7; 9 positions match TRBD2. Germline CDR1 and CDR2: MGHRA and YSYEKL. This CDR3 has 17 residues. The ends lost 1 base at V and 3 bases at J; junction bases unmatched: 10. The CDR3 spells CASSQGSVLSGGYEQYF. As DNA, the CDR3 is TGCGCCAGCAGCCAAGGCTCCGTTCTTAGCGGGGGCTACGAGCAGTACTTC.

The CDR3 sequence: CASSPRTGWTDTQYF. In nucleotides, the CDR3 is TGTGCCAGCTCACCGAGGACAGGGTGGACAGATACGCAGTATTTT. The chain couples TRBV18 to TRBJ2-3, with 8 bases fitting TRBD1. Germline V CDR1 and CDR2: KGHSH, LQKENI. The ends lost 3 bases at V and 3 bases at J; junction bases unmatched: 5. The CDR3 runs 15 residues.

This chain joins TRBV4-2 and TRBJ2-7; the match to TRBD1 covers 7 bases. The CDR3 length is 14 residues. Trimming cost V 0 bases and J 3 bases; bases outside gene matches: 2. Germline loops: CDR1 LGHNA, CDR2 YNFKEQ. The CDR3, as DNA: TGTGCCAGCAGCCAAGATTGGGACAGCTACGAGCAGTACTTC. It codes for CASSQDWDSYEQYF.

The J gene is TRBJ2-1, the V gene TRBV9, with TRBD2 matching 9 bases. J gave up 2 bases and V 4 bases, and 13 bases lay outside the gene matches. The CDR3 is made up of 18 amino acids. Germline CDR1 SGDLS, CDR2 YYNGEE. CDR3: CASSITSGTSMTYNEQFF. The CDR3 nucleotides are TGTGCCAGCAGCATAACCTCCGGGACTAGCATGACCTACAATGAGCAGTTCTTC.

The chain recombines TRBV11-3 with TRBJ1-4; TRBD1 might be the D (5 bases). The CDR3 is 16 amino acids. Germline lookup yields CDR1 SGHNT and CDR2 YENEEA. V lost 3 bases, J lost 6 bases, and 17 bases lay in between. CDR3 sequence (DNA): TGTGCCAGCAGCTTCAAGATGGGCAGGGAGGATGAAAAACTGTTTTTT. Amino acid sequence: CASSFKMGREDEKLFF.

The rearrangement uses TRBV7-9 and TRBJ2-3; a weak D match, TRBD1 (6 bases). Germline lookup yields CDR1 SEHNR and CDR2 FQNEAQ (reference sequence). The V end lost 3 bases, the J end lost 3 bases, and 16 bases lay between the germline ends. This CDR3 has 16 amino acids. The CDR3 region has the DNA TGTGCCAGCAGCTTCCTACAGGGATTGGGAACAGATACGCAGTATTTT. Translation gives CASSFLQGLGTDTQYF.

V is TRBV2 and J is TRBJ1-2, with 7 bases lining up with TRBD1. Germline V lookup: CDR1 SNHLY, CDR2 FYNNEI. Trimming at V came to 4 bases and at J to 4 bases, leaving 6 bases not matched to a gene. The CDR3 is 14 amino acids. CDR3 sequence (DNA): TGTGCCAGCAGTGTACGACAGGGATCCTATGGCTACACCTTC. This gives the protein CASSVRQGSYGYTF.

J is TRBJ1-2 and V is TRBV6-5; 11 nucleotides line up with TRBD1. Germline values: CDR1 MNHEY, CDR2 SVGAGI. CDR3 length: 15 amino acids. Trimming removed 1 base from V and 4 bases from J; junction bases left unmatched: 2. CDR3 sequence: CASSYWTGGIYGYTF. The CDR3 coding sequence is TGTGCCAGCAGTTACTGGACAGGGGGCATCTATGGCTACACCTTC.

The gene calls are TRBV6-5 and TRBJ1-2, with no clear D. V was pared by 2 bases and J by 10 bases, with 20 bases between. Germline CDR1 reads MNHEY; CDR2 reads SVGAGI. The CDR3 runs 15 residues. CDR3 coding DNA: TGTGCCAGCAGTTACCCGCGACAAAACCTATTCGTCTACACCTTC. Translation gives CASSYPRQNLFVYTF.

Worth noting for this clone: A read error may produce the germline difference seen at one junction end. CDR3 DNA sequence: TGTGCCTGGAGTGTAGGGGTAGGGGGCAATTTC. Protein sequence: CAWSVGVGGNF. The gene calls are TRBV30 and TRBJ1-1; 7 nucleotides align to TRBD1. The CDR3 spans 11 residues. Germline CDR1 is GTSNPN and CDR2 is SVGIG (reference sequence).

This clone was detected only once. The chain has TRBV19 and TRBJ1-2; TRBD1 agrees at 7 bases. V dropped 6 bases and J dropped 2; count of bases not matched to a gene: 6. CDR3 length: 14 residues. CDR1 is LNHDA, CDR2 SQIVND, per germline (reference sequence). CDR3 nucleotides: TGTGCCAGTAGACAGACAGGGTCCAACTATGGCTACACCTTC. Amino acids: CASRQTGSNYGYTF.

The V and J genes are TRBV6-6 and TRBJ2-7; 7 positions agree with TRBD1. The trim removed 6 bases at V and 3 bases at J, leaving 8 bases unmatched. The CDR3 has 14 amino acids. The germline V gene encodes CDR1 MNHNY and CDR2 SVGAGI (reference sequence). CDR3 coding DNA: TGTGCCAGCAGCCCAACGGGACAGTTCTACGAGCAGTACTTC. It encodes CASSPTGQFYEQYF.

This chain joins TRBV2 and TRBJ1-5; TRBD1 agrees at 12 bases. Trimming took 7 bases from V and 6 from J; bases not matched to a gene: 4. This CDR3 contains 14 residues. Germline values: CDR1 SNHLY, CDR2 FYNNEI. DNA for the CDR3: TGTGCCAGCACCGGGACAGGGGGCTTTCAGCCCCAGCATTTT. Residues: CASTGTGGFQPQHF.

J is TRBJ1-3 and V is TRBV10-3, with D unclear. There are 13 residues in the CDR3. Deletions cut 3 bases from V and 4 bases from J, with 7 bases between. Germline V gives CDR1 ENHRY, CDR2 SYGVKD. The CDR3 protein is CAISDYRGNTIYF. CDR3 DNA: TGTGCCATCAGTGACTACAGAGGAAACACCATATATTTT.

V gene TRBV7-6 combines with J gene TRBJ2-1; TRBD2 might be the D (6 bases). CDR3 length: 14 amino acids. Per germline, CDR1 SGHVS and CDR2 FNYEAQ. Trimming took 8 bases from V and 9 from J, leaving 20 bases between them. The CDR3 loop is CASGSGTLNSEQFF. CDR3 nucleotides: TGTGCCAGCGGATCCGGGACTCTCAACAGTGAGCAGTTCTTC.

J is TRBJ1-3 and V is TRBV5-6; 8 bases are shared with TRBD1. The CDR3 totals 13 residues. V lost 4 bases, J lost 9 bases, and 6 bases stayed unmatched. Germline CDR1 SGHDT, CDR2 YYEEEE. CDR3 nucleotides: TGTGCCAGCAGCCTAGGACAGGGCACCACCATATATTTT. It encodes CASSLGQGTTIYF.

This chain connects TRBV4-1 to TRBJ2-1; 7 nucleotides match TRBD2. In germline, CDR1 is MGHRA, CDR2 YSYEKL. CDR3 length: 15 residues. Trimming removed 0 bases from V and 11 bases from J; junction bases left unmatched: 10. CDR3 sequence (DNA): TGCGCCAGCAGCCAAGATACAACTAGCGAGGGCCAGCAGTTCTTC. This codes for CASSQDTTSEGQQFF.

This clone was seen once. The chain is built from TRBV5-1 and TRBJ1-3, with TRBD1 matching over 7 bases. The CDR3 is made up of 16 amino acids. CDR1 is SGHRS and CDR2 is YFSETQ in the germline V gene. V gave up 4 bases and J gave up 0 bases; unmatched junction bases: 7. The CDR3: CASSPRTGSSGNTIYF. In DNA form, the CDR3 reads TGCGCCAGCAGCCCCCGGACAGGTAGCTCTGGAAACACCATATATTTT. The full variable domain, its missing parts supplied by reference TRBV5-1 and TRBJ1-3, is KAGVTQTPRYLIKTRGQQVTLSCSPISGHRSVSWYQQTPGQGLQFLFEYFSETQRNKGNFPGRFSGRQFSNSRSEMNVSTLELGDSALYLCASSPRTGSSGNTIYFGEGSWLTVV.

There are a few counts of this clone. The chain recombines TRBV30 with TRBJ1-6, with D unresolved. V dropped 1 base and J dropped 9 bases, with 10 bases sitting between them. The CDR3 covers 13 residues. Germline values: CDR1 GTSNPN, CDR2 SVGIG (reference sequence). CDR3 protein: CAWSGGPGSPLHF. The DNA for the CDR3 is TGTGCCTGGAGTGGAGGTCCCGGTTCACCCCTCCACTTT.

V usage is TRBV5-1 and J usage is TRBJ2-1; TRBD2 is a possible D gene (5 bases). The CDR3 extends over 15 amino acids. The V end lost 0 bases, the J end lost 2 bases, and 9 bases lay between the germline ends. Germline V CDR1 and CDR2: SGHRS, YFSETQ. The CDR3 reads CASSLEVGAYNEQFF. The CDR3 DNA sequence: TGCGCCAGCAGCTTGGAGGTGGGAGCCTACAATGAGCAGTTCTTC.

The chain links TRBV18 to TRBJ1-6; 7 bases agree with TRBD1. The germline gives CDR1 KGHSH, CDR2 LQKENI. J gave up 13 bases and V 1 base, and 10 bases lay outside the gene matches. This CDR3 has 15 amino acids. The CDR3 reads CASSPLGDSASPLHF. CDR3 DNA: TGTGCCAGCTCACCACTGGGGGACAGTGCGTCTCCCCTCCACTTT.